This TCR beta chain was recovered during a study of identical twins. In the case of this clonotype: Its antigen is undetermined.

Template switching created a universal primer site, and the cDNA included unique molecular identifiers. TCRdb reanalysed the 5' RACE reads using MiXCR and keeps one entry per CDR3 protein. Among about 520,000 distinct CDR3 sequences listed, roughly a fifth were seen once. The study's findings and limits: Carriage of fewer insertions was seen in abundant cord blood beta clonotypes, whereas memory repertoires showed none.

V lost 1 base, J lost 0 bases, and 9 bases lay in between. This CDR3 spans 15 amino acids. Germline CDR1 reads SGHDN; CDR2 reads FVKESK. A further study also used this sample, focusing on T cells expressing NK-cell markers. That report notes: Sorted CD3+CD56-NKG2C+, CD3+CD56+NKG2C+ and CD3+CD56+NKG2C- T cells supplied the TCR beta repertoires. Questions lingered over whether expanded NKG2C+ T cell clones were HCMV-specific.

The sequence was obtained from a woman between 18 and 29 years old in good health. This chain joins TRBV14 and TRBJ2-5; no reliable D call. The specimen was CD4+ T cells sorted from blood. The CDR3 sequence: CASSQGYIHQETQYF. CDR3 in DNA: TGTGCCAGCAGCCAAGGGTACATCCACCAAGAGACCCAGTACTTC.